A single sample gave rise to the 11 T cell receptor beta chains below, sequenced in a study of cytomegalovirus exposure and HLA in healthy donors. Only in-frame clones appear in the TCRdb table, and some are missing; sequencing was by immunoSEQ multiplex PCR. The profile shows 160,000 or so clones, roughly 86% of them singletons. The sequenced sample consisted of PBMCs. The receptors stem from a man between 18 and 29 years old in good health and CMV-seropositive.

The V gene is TRBV27, the J gene TRBJ2-1, with D possibly being TRBD1 (7 bases). Trimming removed 6 bases at V and 2 bases at J, with 14 bases between. Germline V gene lookup returns CDR1 MNHEY and CDR2 SMNVEV (reference sequence). The CDR3 totals 15 residues. CDR3 sequence: CASSHDREAYNEQFF. CDR3 nucleotide sequence: TGTGCCAGCAGCCACGACAGGGAGGCCTACAATGAGCAGTTCTTC.

The chain recombines TRBV5-1 with TRBJ1-4; D gene uncertain. Germline-derived CDR1 and CDR2 are SGHRS and YFSETQ. The CDR3 is 14 amino acids. V was cut by 1 base and J by 6 bases, with 10 bases left in between. CDR3 loop: CASSLKQSDEKLFF. CDR3 in DNA: TGCGCCAGCAGCTTGAAACAGTCCGATGAAAAACTGTTTTTT.

The chain links TRBV7-2 to TRBJ2-3; 12 bases match TRBD2. Per the germline V gene, CDR1 is SGHTA and CDR2 is FQGNSA. Germline trimming cut 3 bases from V and 2 bases from J; bases unmatched to any gene: 9. CDR3 length: 18 residues. CDR3 DNA sequence: TGTGCCAGCAGCTTGACCCAGGGACTAGCGGGTTTCACAGATACGCAGTATTTT. Translating it yields CASSLTQGLAGFTDTQYF.

The CDR3 DNA reads as TGTGCCAGCAGCTTACCCTCGGGGCAAGAGACCCAGTACTTC. This sequence encodes CASSLPSGQETQYF. This chain links TRBV5-6 with TRBJ2-5; possible D gene TRBD2, 5 bases. CDR1 SGHDT and CDR2 YYEEEE come from the germline V gene. Trimming removed 2 bases from V and 2 bases from J, with 10 bases in between. The CDR3 spans 14 residues.

J is TRBJ2-7 and V is TRBV28, with 7 bases identical to TRBD1. Germline values: CDR1 MDHEN, CDR2 SYDVKM. V lost 2 bases to trimming and J lost 2 bases; unmatched junction nucleotides: 3. This CDR3 region has 14 residues. CDR3 region: CASSLPGTAYEQYF. DNA of the CDR3: TGTGCCAGCAGTTTACCCGGGACAGCCTACGAGCAGTACTTC.

J is TRBJ2-5 and V is TRBV18, with a weak D call TRBD1 (5 bases). The CDR3 spans 14 residues. Trimming removed 3 bases from V and 5 bases from J, with 13 bases in between. Germline assignment: CDR1 KGHSH and CDR2 LQKENI. The CDR3 sequence is CASSPQGLRETQYF. The CDR3 region has the DNA TGTGCCAGCTCACCCCAGGGTCTAAGGGAGACCCAGTACTTC. The full variable domain, its missing parts supplied by reference TRBV18 and TRBJ2-5, is NAGVMQNPRHLVRRRGQEARLRCSPMKGHSHVYWYRQLPEEGLKFMVYLQKENIIDESGMPKERFSAEFPKEGPSILRIQQVVRGDSAAYFCASSPQGLRETQYFGPGTRLLVL.

The genes are TRBV18 and TRBJ1-1; D is undetermined. Germline CDR1 is KGHSH and CDR2 is LQKENI. V was cut by 3 bases and J by 1 base, with 9 bases left in between. This CDR3 comprises 14 residues. This CDR3 is CASSPTQENTEAFF. The CDR3 nucleotides are TGTGCCAGCTCACCTACCCAGGAGAACACTGAAGCTTTCTTT.

Here the CDR3 reads CASSSRTGTFENTIYF. As DNA, the CDR3 is TGTGCCAGTAGTTCCCGGACAGGGACCTTCGAAAACACCATATATTTT. This chain uses TRBV19 with TRBJ1-3; TRBD1 agrees at 8 bases. In germline, CDR1 is LNHDA, CDR2 SQIVND (reference sequence). V was pared by 5 bases and J by 6 bases, with 12 bases of the junction left unmatched. The CDR3 is 16 residues long. Full variable domain (remainder filled in from reference TRBV19 and TRBJ1-3): DGGITQSPKYLFRKEGQNVTLSCEQNLNHDAMYWYRQDPGQGLRLIYYSQIVNDFQKGDIAEGYSVSREKKESFPLTVTSAQKNPTAFYLCASSSRTGTFENTIYFGEGSWLTVV.

The gene calls are TRBV18 and TRBJ1-5, with a possible D match to TRBD1 (5 bases). From germline, CDR1 is KGHSH and CDR2 LQKENI. The CDR3 length is 15 residues. Trimming cost V 2 bases and J 7 bases, with 15 bases left between them. CDR3 coding DNA: TGTGCCAGCTCACCATTCGCAGGGATGGAGCAGCCCCAGCATTTT. The encoded protein is CASSPFAGMEQPQHF.

This clone was seen only a few times. The V and J genes are TRBV6-1 and TRBJ1-5, with 9 positions matching TRBD1. Looked up from germline, CDR1 is MNHNS and CDR2 is SASEGT. The CDR3 contains 16 residues. V trimming: 4 bases; J trimming: 1 base; junction bases outside the gene matches: 5. CDR3 DNA: TGTGCCAGCAGTGCAACCGGACAGGGGAGCAATCAGCCCCAGCATTTT. Translated: CASSATGQGSNQPQHF.

This sequence joins TRBV7-3 and TRBJ2-7, with a possible D match to TRBD1 (5 bases). Per germline, CDR1 SGHTA and CDR2 FQGTGA. Trimming shortened V by 2 bases and J by 3 bases, and 8 bases separated the two germline ends. This CDR3 contains 13 residues. The CDR3, as DNA: TGTGCCAGCAGCTTATCCAGGGACTACGAGCAGTACTTC. Translated, it gives CASSLSRDYEQYF.